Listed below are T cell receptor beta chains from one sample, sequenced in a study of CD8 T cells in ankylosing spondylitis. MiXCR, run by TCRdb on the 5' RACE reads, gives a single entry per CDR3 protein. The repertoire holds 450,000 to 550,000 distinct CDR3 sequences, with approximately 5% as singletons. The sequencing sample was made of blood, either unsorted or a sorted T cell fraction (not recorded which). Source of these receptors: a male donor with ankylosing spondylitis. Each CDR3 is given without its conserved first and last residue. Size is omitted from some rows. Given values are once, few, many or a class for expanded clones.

CDR3 protein: ASSLLLTGGLQGAF
J gene: TRBJ1-1
CDR3 length: 14
clone size: many
V gene: TRBV5-1

CDR3 protein: SVQLSSYNEQF
J gene: TRBJ2-1
CDR3 length: 11
clone size: many
V gene: TRBV29-1

CDR3 protein: ASSLGASEQF
J gene: TRBJ2-1
CDR3 length: 10
clone size: many
V gene: TRBV13

CDR3 protein: SVAFGARSFTSTDTQY
J gene: TRBJ2-3
CDR3 length: 16
clone size: many
V gene: TRBV29-1

CDR3 protein: ASGTGTLAGANVLT
J gene: TRBJ2-6
CDR3 length: 14
clone size: -
V gene: TRBV5-1

CDR3 protein: SAPDRGNTEAF
J gene: TRBJ1-1
CDR3 length: 11
clone size: many
V gene: TRBV20-1

CDR3 protein: ASSLLAGSSYEQY
J gene: TRBJ2-7
CDR3 length: 13
clone size: many
V gene: TRBV5-1

CDR3 protein: SAGQGHYEQY
J gene: TRBJ2-7
CDR3 length: 10
clone size: few
V gene: TRBV20-1

CDR3 protein: ASSYLLEGETQY
J gene: TRBJ2-5
CDR3 length: 12
clone size: many
V gene: TRBV6-2/TRBV6-3

CDR3 protein: ASSLVVANYGYT
J gene: TRBJ1-2
CDR3 length: 12
clone size: many
V gene: TRBV7-2

CDR3 protein: SPSGGPHEQY
J gene: TRBJ2-7
CDR3 length: 10
clone size: many
V gene: TRBV20-1

CDR3 protein: ASIQDRSSYEQY
J gene: TRBJ2-7
CDR3 length: 12
clone size: many
V gene: TRBV7-9

CDR3 protein: ATSKGWNSGNTIY
J gene: TRBJ1-3
CDR3 length: 13
clone size: many
V gene: TRBV15

CDR3 protein: ASSLSGNRGAYGYT
J gene: TRBJ1-2
CDR3 length: 14
clone size: many
V gene: TRBV5-1

CDR3 protein: ASSLGLVRGDTQY
J gene: TRBJ2-3
CDR3 length: 13
clone size: many
V gene: TRBV5-1

CDR3 protein: ASSLRPRSYNSPLH
J gene: TRBJ1-6
CDR3 length: 14
clone size: few
V gene: TRBV7-9

CDR3 protein: ASRSAGTSSYEQY
J gene: TRBJ2-7
CDR3 length: 13
clone size: few
V gene: TRBV7-2

CDR3 protein: ASSLDQNSPLH
J gene: TRBJ1-6
CDR3 length: 11
clone size: few
V gene: TRBV5-1

CDR3 protein: ASSLSVSSGNTIY
J gene: TRBJ1-3
CDR3 length: 13
clone size: many
V gene: TRBV18

CDR3 protein: ASSLGPGKYEQY
J gene: TRBJ2-7
CDR3 length: 12
clone size: -
V gene: TRBV19

CDR3 protein: ASSHGAITIDAGELF
J gene: TRBJ2-2
CDR3 length: 15
clone size: many
V gene: TRBV7-9

CDR3 protein: ASSSRTPQTEAF
J gene: TRBJ1-1
CDR3 length: 12
clone size: many
V gene: TRBV7-9

CDR3 protein: SARGGRGGTEAF
J gene: TRBJ1-1
CDR3 length: 12
clone size: -
V gene: TRBV20-1

CDR3 protein: SGGQGIQETQY
J gene: TRBJ2-5
CDR3 length: 11
clone size: many
V gene: TRBV29-1

CDR3 protein: ASSLTVSGVNVLT
J gene: TRBJ2-6
CDR3 length: 13
clone size: -
V gene: TRBV11-2

CDR3 protein: ASSYYNEQF
J gene: TRBJ2-1
CDR3 length: 9
clone size: many
V gene: TRBV4-2

CDR3 protein: ASSLWLANTGELF
J gene: TRBJ2-2
CDR3 length: 13
clone size: few
V gene: TRBV7-9

CDR3 protein: ASSSVWDNEQF
J gene: TRBJ2-1
CDR3 length: 11
clone size: many
V gene: TRBV18

CDR3 protein: ASSLGTSGAAQY
J gene: TRBJ2-7
CDR3 length: 12
clone size: many
V gene: TRBV7-2

CDR3 protein: ASSRAGTNEKLF
J gene: TRBJ1-4
CDR3 length: 12
clone size: many
V gene: TRBV5-1

CDR3 protein: SAQTGTATDTQY
J gene: TRBJ2-3
CDR3 length: 12
clone size: -
V gene: TRBV20-1

CDR3 protein: SASRAGVSFHEQY
J gene: TRBJ2-7
CDR3 length: 13
clone size: -
V gene: TRBV20-1

CDR3 protein: SATSDQAESYEQY
J gene: TRBJ2-7
CDR3 length: 13
clone size: many
V gene: TRBV20-1

CDR3 protein: ASSLGGGVSYEQY
J gene: TRBJ2-7
CDR3 length: 13
clone size: many
V gene: TRBV5-5

CDR3 protein: ASSKNHRVDYDTEAF
J gene: TRBJ1-1
CDR3 length: 15
clone size: few
V gene: TRBV21-1

CDR3 protein: AIRPLAGSSYEQY
J gene: TRBJ2-7
CDR3 length: 13
clone size: many
V gene: TRBV10-3

CDR3 protein: ASSRPDRGWGTEAF
J gene: TRBJ1-1
CDR3 length: 14
clone size: many
V gene: TRBV5-1